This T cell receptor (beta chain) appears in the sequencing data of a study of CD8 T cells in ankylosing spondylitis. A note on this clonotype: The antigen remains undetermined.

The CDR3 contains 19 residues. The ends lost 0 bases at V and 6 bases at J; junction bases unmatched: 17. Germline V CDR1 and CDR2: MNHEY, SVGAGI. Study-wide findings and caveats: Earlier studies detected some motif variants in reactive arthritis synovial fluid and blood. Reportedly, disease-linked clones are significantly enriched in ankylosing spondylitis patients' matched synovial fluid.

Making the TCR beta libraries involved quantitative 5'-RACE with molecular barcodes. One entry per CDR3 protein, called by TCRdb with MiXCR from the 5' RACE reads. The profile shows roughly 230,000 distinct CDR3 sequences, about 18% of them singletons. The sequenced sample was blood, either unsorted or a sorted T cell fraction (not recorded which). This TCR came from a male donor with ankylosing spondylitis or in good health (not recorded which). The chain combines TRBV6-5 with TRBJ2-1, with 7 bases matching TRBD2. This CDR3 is CASSYSSWPASASGNEQFF. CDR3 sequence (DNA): TGTGCCAGCAGTTACTCGTCGTGGCCCGCTTCGGCTAGCGGCAATGAGCAGTTCTTC.